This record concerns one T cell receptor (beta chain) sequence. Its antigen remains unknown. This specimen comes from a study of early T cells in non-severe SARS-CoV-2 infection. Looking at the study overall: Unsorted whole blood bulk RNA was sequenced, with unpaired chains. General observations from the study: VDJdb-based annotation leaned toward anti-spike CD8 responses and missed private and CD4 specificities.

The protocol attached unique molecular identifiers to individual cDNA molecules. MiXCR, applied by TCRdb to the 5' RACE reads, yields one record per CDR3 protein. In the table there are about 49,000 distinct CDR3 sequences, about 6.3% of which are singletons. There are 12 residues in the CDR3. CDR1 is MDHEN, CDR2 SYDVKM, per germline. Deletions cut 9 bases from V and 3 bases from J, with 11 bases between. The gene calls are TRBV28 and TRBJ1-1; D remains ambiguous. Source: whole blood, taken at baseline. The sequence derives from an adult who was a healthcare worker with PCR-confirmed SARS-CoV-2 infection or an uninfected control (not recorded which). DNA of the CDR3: TGTGCCAGTCTCTCGGGTGACACTGAAGCTTTCTTT. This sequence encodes CASLSGDTEAFF.